This TCR beta chain is from a study of blood T cell repertoires in COVID-19. Per the original data handling: Reference gene primer amplification in the assay estimated nucleated cell counts. Sequenced by immunoSEQ multiplex PCR; TCRdb stores in-frame clones only, minus some. The V and J calls and clone size come from that table; D and trimming were worked out from the DNA. Among about 200,000 clones, approximately 85% were seen once, and the ten largest hold approximately 5%. Trimming pared 5 bases from V and 5 bases from J, leaving 14 bases between. The CDR3 length is 14 residues. Germline-derived CDR1 and CDR2 are SGHKS and YYEKEE (reference sequence).

The clonotype was recovered from a man aged 40-49 years with acute COVID-19. The chain links TRBV5-5 to TRBJ2-4, with TRBD1 as a possible D gene (6 bases). Source material: PBMCs or T cells enriched from blood (not recorded which). CDR3 region: CASSPTGPENIQYF. In DNA form, the CDR3 reads TGTGCCAGCAGTCCTACAGGGCCGGAAAACATTCAGTACTTC.